This passage covers 24 T cell receptor beta chains from one sample sequenced in a study of blood T cells in healthy people across ages. A sample-barcoded 5' primer and a J-beta primer mix were used in a second PCR of roughly 6 to 11 cycles. In TCRdb, the 5' RACE reads were re-called with MiXCR into one record per CDR3 protein. Of about 1 million distinct CDR3 sequences in the sample, around 45% are singletons; the top ten hold around 18%. The sequenced sample consisted of blood. The receptors shown here come from a woman aged 55-69 years in good health.

This clonotype was observed a few times. The chain joins TRBV6-1 to TRBJ2-1; 14 nucleotides line up with TRBD2. The J segment lost 1 base and the V segment lost 6 bases, leaving 11 bases of the junction unmatched. The germline gives CDR1 MNHNS, CDR2 SASEGT. The CDR3 has 19 amino acids. The CDR3, as DNA: TGTGCCAGCAGAGTCGAGGGGACTAGCGGGAGAGGATCCTACAATGAGCAGTTCTTC. It is translated as CASRVEGTSGRGSYNEQFF.

The V and J genes are TRBV27 and TRBJ2-1, with D hard to call. This CDR3 is built from 11 residues. Germline V gene lookup returns CDR1 MNHEY and CDR2 SMNVEV (reference sequence). V was clipped by 5 bases and J by 9 bases, with 8 bases between them. CDR3 residues: CASSNSIEQFF. For the CDR3, the DNA is TGTGCCAGCAGTAATAGTATTGAGCAGTTCTTC.

This chain joins TRBV28 and TRBJ1-2, with 9 bases fitting TRBD1. Germline loops: CDR1 MDHEN, CDR2 SYDVKM. V shed 6 bases, J shed 4 bases, and the junction held 3 bases outside the gene matches. The CDR3 runs 13 residues. For the CDR3, the DNA is TGTGCCAGCAGGACAGGGGGTATCTATGGCTACACCTTC. This codes for CASRTGGIYGYTF.

The chain employs TRBV12-3 or TRBV12-4 and TRBJ2-7; 8 bases match TRBD1. Unmatched junction bases numbered 6, after V lost 6 bases and J lost 5 bases. This CDR3 is built from 13 residues. The CDR3: CASRKTGGDEQYF. CDR3 bases: TGTGCCAGCAGGAAAACAGGGGGTGACGAGCAGTACTTC.

The chain links TRBV5-1 to TRBJ2-5; D tentatively reads TRBD1 or TRBD2 (5 bases each). CDR1 and CDR2 from the germline V gene are SGHRS and YFSETQ. The CDR3 runs to 14 residues. V dropped 5 bases and J dropped 5 bases, with 16 bases sitting between them. The CDR3 protein is CASSSRGGGETQYF. CDR3 DNA: TGCGCCAGCAGTTCCCGGGGCGGTGGGGAGACCCAGTACTTC. Full variable domain (remainder filled in from reference TRBV5-1 and TRBJ2-5): KAGVTQTPRYLIKTRGQQVTLSCSPISGHRSVSWYQQTPGQGLQFLFEYFSETQRNKGNFPGRFSGRQFSNSRSEMNVSTLELGDSALYLCASSSRGGGETQYFGPGTRLLVL.

The chain employs TRBV6-5 and TRBJ2-7, with 10 positions matching TRBD1. Germline trimming cut 6 bases from V and 12 bases from J; bases unmatched to any gene: 8. This CDR3 has 12 residues. CDR1 and CDR2 (germline): MNHEY, SVGAGI. The CDR3 loop reads CASSPGQGTTYF. CDR3 DNA: TGTGCCAGCAGCCCGGGACAGGGGACTACGTACTTC.

This clonotype was observed a few times. The rearrangement links TRBV11-2 to TRBJ2-3; tentative D call: TRBD1 (6 bases). The CDR3 has 17 amino acids. The germline V gene encodes CDR1 SGHAT and CDR2 FQNNGV. The ends were cut back, 3 bases at V and 0 bases at J, with 16 bases in the middle. CDR3 in DNA: TGTGCCAGCAGCTTCCGAGCGGACAGACCTAGCACAGATACGCAGTATTTT. The encoded protein is CASSFRADRPSTDTQYF.

This clonotype appeared a few times. The genes are TRBV6-2 or TRBV6-3 and TRBJ2-1, with 9 nucleotides matching TRBD1. V lost 0 bases and J lost 9; bases outside the gene matches: 6. This CDR3 region has 15 residues. CDR1 MNHEY and CDR2 SVGEGT come from the germline V gene. The CDR3 sequence is CASSYSLGQGFEQFF. In nucleotides, the CDR3 is TGTGCCAGCAGTTACTCGCTCGGACAGGGGTTTGAGCAGTTCTTC.

This clonotype was recorded a few times. The V gene is TRBV28, the J gene TRBJ1-1; D uncertain. Germline V CDR1 and CDR2: MDHEN, SYDVKM. The ends were cut back, 7 bases at V and 3 bases at J, with 6 bases in the middle. The CDR3 covers 11 residues. This CDR3 reads CASKLDTEAFF. CDR3 DNA sequence: TGTGCCAGCAAGTTGGACACTGAAGCTTTCTTT.

The chain has TRBV4-2 and TRBJ1-2, with D possibly TRBD1 on 6 matching bases. The CDR3 length is 16 residues. Per the germline V gene, CDR1 is LGHNA and CDR2 is YNFKEQ. Deletions cut 1 base from V and 2 bases from J, with 14 bases between. The CDR3 DNA reads TGTGCCAGCAGCCAAGGTTTGACAGGAAAAAACTATGGCTACACCTTC. This codes for CASSQGLTGKNYGYTF.

A few counts support this clonotype. The rearrangement joins TRBV29-1 to TRBJ2-1; no clear D gene. This CDR3 has 10 amino acids. The germline V gene encodes CDR1 SQVTM and CDR2 ANQGSEA. Trimming stripped 4 bases from V and 9 bases from J, with 7 bases between. CDR3 nucleotide sequence: TGCAGCGTTGGCTTCGGTGAGCAGTTCTTC. It is translated as CSVGFGEQFF.

This clonotype was picked up a small number of times. The chain recombines TRBV7-9 with TRBJ2-1, with unresolved D. Germline CDR1 is SEHNR and CDR2 is FQNEAQ (reference sequence). This CDR3 contains 15 residues. Trimming removed 1 base from V and 0 bases from J, with 7 bases in between. The CDR3 DNA sequence: TGTGCCAGCAGCTTAGTACAACCCTCCTACAATGAGCAGTTCTTC. This gives the protein CASSLVQPSYNEQFF.

The chain couples TRBV9 to TRBJ1-1; TRBD1 matches at 10 bases. This CDR3 comprises 16 residues. The germline V gene has CDR1 SGDLS and CDR2 YYNGEE. V was clipped by 4 bases and J by 9 bases; unmatched bases: 15. In DNA, the CDR3 is TGTGCCAGCAGCCGACACCCGGGACAGGGGCCCCTGAAAGCTTTCTTT. It yields the protein CASSRHPGQGPLKAFF. The full variable domain, in which reference TRBV9 and TRBJ1-1 provide the parts outside the CDR3, is DSGVTQTPKHLITATGQRVTLRCSPRSGDLSVYWYQQSLDQGLQFLIQYYNGEERAKGNILERFSAQQFPDLHSELNLSSLELGDSALYFCASSRHPGQGPLKAFFGQGTRLTVV.

This sequence joins TRBV28 and TRBJ2-1, with 8 bases fitting TRBD2. The CDR3 extends over 15 amino acids. In germline, CDR1 is MDHEN, CDR2 SYDVKM. Losses at the gene ends were 4 bases for V and 4 bases for J; bases not matched to a gene: 6. CDR3 bases: TGTGCCAGCAGTTCGCCTAGCGGGCTTTACAATGAGCAGTTCTTC. This sequence encodes CASSSPSGLYNEQFF.

The chain couples TRBV20-1 to TRBJ2-1, with D uncertain. The germline CDR1 and CDR2 sequences are DFQATT and SNEGSKA (reference sequence). CDR3 length: 13 amino acids. The V gene lost 5 bases and the J gene lost 3 bases, with 11 bases spanning the gap. The CDR3 spells CSACPGFYNEQFF. The CDR3 nucleotides read TGCAGTGCTTGCCCAGGATTCTACAATGAGCAGTTCTTC.

This clonotype has more than one count but fewer than ten. The chain employs TRBV29-1 and TRBJ2-7; D ambiguous. CDR1 and CDR2 (germline): SQVTM, ANQGSEA. This CDR3 has 11 residues. V was trimmed by 4 bases and J by 3 bases, leaving 7 bases between them. The CDR3 DNA reads TGCAGCGTTGTACAGCTCTACGAGCAGTACTTC. Translating gives CSVVQLYEQYF.

This clonotype appeared a few times. The chain has TRBV29-1 and TRBJ2-7; no clear D gene. CDR1 is SQVTM, CDR2 ANQGSEA, per germline. The CDR3 extends over 14 amino acids. Between the trimmed V and J ends, which lost 8 bases and 4 bases, there was a span of 21 bases. This chain's CDR3 is CSCTALGPPYEQYF. For the CDR3, the DNA is TGCAGCTGTACTGCCTTAGGTCCGCCATACGAGCAGTACTTC.

The chain has TRBV7-8 and TRBJ2-7, with 11 bases lining up with TRBD2. Germline trimming cut 0 bases from V and 0 bases from J; bases unmatched to any gene: 10. In germline, CDR1 is SGHVS, CDR2 FQNEAQ. This CDR3 is built from 19 residues. CDR3 nucleotide sequence: TGTGCCAGCAGCTTAGCAGGACACTGGGGACTAGCGGACTCCTACGAGCAGTACTTC. Amino acids: CASSLAGHWGLADSYEQYF.

The table lists this clonotype with a few counts. The chain links TRBV4-2 to TRBJ2-7, with D maybe TRBD2 (7 bases). This CDR3 is built from 15 residues. Germline loops: CDR1 LGHNA, CDR2 YNFKEQ. Trimming cost V 1 base and J 2 bases, with 12 bases left between them. The CDR3, as DNA: TGTGCCAGCAGCCAAGGGGGCGGGGGCACCTACGAGCAGTACTTC. Residues: CASSQGGGGTYEQYF.

The chain has TRBV29-1 and TRBJ1-1, with a possible D match to TRBD1 (5 bases). Trimming shortened V by 4 bases and J by 5 bases, and 14 bases separated the two germline ends. The CDR3 has 13 residues. The germline V gene has CDR1 SQVTM and CDR2 ANQGSEA. The CDR3 region has the DNA TGCAGCGTTGCCGCGGGGGGATTTACTGAAGCTTTCTTT. This translates into CSVAAGGFTEAFF.

This clonotype was detected only a few times. This chain connects TRBV4-1 to TRBJ2-6; D might be TRBD1 (5 bases). V was pared by 4 bases and J by 4 bases, with 11 bases between. The CDR3 loop spans 15 amino acids. Germline lookup yields CDR1 MGHRA and CDR2 YSYEKL. The CDR3: CASSRPGYGANVLTF. Written as DNA, the CDR3 is TGCGCCAGCAGCCGTCCAGGGTACGGGGCCAACGTCCTGACTTTC.

This clonotype has a handful of counts. The genes are TRBV7-9 and TRBJ2-1; 10 bases match TRBD2. The CDR3 consists of 14 residues. Trimming cost V 3 bases and J 8 bases; bases outside gene matches: 4. The germline V gene has CDR1 SEHNR and CDR2 FQNEAQ (reference sequence). The CDR3: CASSLPSGRHEQFF. CDR3 coding DNA: TGTGCCAGCAGCTTGCCTAGCGGGAGACATGAGCAGTTCTTC.

This clonotype was recorded a few times. The genes are TRBV9 and TRBJ2-5; D uncertain. The CDR3 length is 14 residues. Trimming took 3 bases from V and 2 from J, leaving 11 bases between them. The germline CDR1 and CDR2 sequences are SGDLS and YYNGEE. CDR3 region: CASSGKGFQETQYF. The CDR3 DNA sequence: TGTGCCAGCAGCGGAAAGGGTTTTCAAGAGACCCAGTACTTC.

CDR3 region: CASSPRSSGIGDTQYF. The CDR3 DNA reads TGTGCCAGCAGCCCTCGGAGTAGCGGGATTGGAGATACGCAGTATTTT. The chain links TRBV28 to TRBJ2-3; 8 positions match TRBD2. CDR3 length: 16 amino acids. V shed 6 bases and J 5 bases; nucleotides not matched to a gene: 13. The V gene's germline CDR1 is MDHEN and CDR2 SYDVKM.